Presented here are 31 T cell receptor beta chains from one specimen sequenced in a study of regulatory T cells in long-lasting Graves disease. Described time point: persistent/refractory GD, antithyroid drugs over 5 years with positive TRAb. With RNA extracted from PBMCs as input, the TCR library was made. Investigators prepared the TCR beta libraries by applying iRepertoire HTBI primers and Arm-PCR of CDR3 regions. Via MiXCR, TCRdb re-called the multiplex PCR reads, giving one row per CDR3 protein. The repertoire holds a few hundred thousand distinct CDR3 sequences, about a quarter seen once, with about 27% in the top ten. Specimen: peripheral blood mononuclear cells (PBMCs), collected when the disease was refractory, from a patient treated with antithyroid drugs. The receptors were gathered from a female donor with Graves disease.

This clonotype was seen a few times. This sequence joins TRBV6-1 and TRBJ1-5; perhaps TRBD1 as D (5 bases). The germline V gene encodes CDR1 MNHNS and CDR2 SASEGT. There are 16 residues in the CDR3. Trimming cost V 8 bases and J 1 base, with 18 bases left between them. CDR3 residues: CASAEWGRASNQPQHF. CDR3 DNA sequence: TGTGCCAGCGCAGAATGGGGACGGGCGAGCAATCAGCCCCAGCATTTT.

This clonotype was detected many times. The rearrangement links TRBV6-2 or TRBV6-3 to TRBJ2-7; D is possibly TRBD1 (6 bases). The CDR3 is made up of 13 amino acids. V dropped 6 bases and J dropped 3 bases, with 12 bases sitting between them. Germline V CDR1 and CDR2: MNHEY, SVGEGT. CDR3 DNA: TGTGCCAGCAGCTATGGACAGAACTACGAGCAGTACTTC. This sequence encodes CASSYGQNYEQYF.

This clonotype was seen many times. The gene calls are TRBV28 and TRBJ2-6, with D uncertain. This CDR3 spans 12 amino acids. Germline V gene data show CDR1 as MDHEN and CDR2 as SYDVKM. Trimming pared 3 bases from V and 5 bases from J, leaving 2 bases between. In nucleotides, the CDR3 is TGTGCCAGCAGTTTTCGGGCCAACGTCCTGACTTTC. Translating gives CASSFRANVLTF. The full variable domain, in which reference TRBV28 and TRBJ2-6 provide the parts outside the CDR3, is DVKVTQSSRYLVKRTGEKVFLECVQDMDHENMFWYRQDPGLGLRLIYFSYDVKMKEKGDIPEGYSVSREKKERFSLILESASTNQTSMYLCASSFRANVLTFGAGSRLTVL.

The chain employs TRBV9 and TRBJ2-5, with 7 bases fitting TRBD1. Germline V gene lookup returns CDR1 SGDLS and CDR2 YYNGEE. The trim removed 2 bases at V and 5 bases at J, leaving 9 bases unmatched. The CDR3 runs to 15 residues. CDR3 coding DNA: TGTGCCAGCAGCGTGACACAGGGGATCTCGGAGACCCAGTACTTC. Amino acid sequence: CASSVTQGISETQYF.

This chain links TRBV5-1 with TRBJ2-4, with D unresolved. This CDR3 is built from 15 residues. V was trimmed by 5 bases and J by 0 bases, leaving 12 bases between them. Germline CDR1 reads SGHRS; CDR2 reads YFSETQ. The CDR3 DNA reads as TGCGCCAGCAGGGCAGGCCAACTAGCCAAAAACATTCAGTACTTC. Amino acids: CASRAGQLAKNIQYF.

CDR3 region: CAWIAGGGTDTQYF. The CDR3 DNA sequence: TGTGCCTGGATCGCGGGAGGAGGCACAGATACGCAGTATTTT. The rearrangement joins TRBV30 to TRBJ2-3; TRBD2 agrees at 8 bases. In germline, CDR1 is GTSNPN, CDR2 SVGIG (reference sequence). The J segment lost 1 base and the V segment lost 4 bases, leaving 4 bases of the junction unmatched. The length of the CDR3 is 14 residues.

The V gene is TRBV2, the J gene TRBJ2-1, with 11 nucleotides matching TRBD1. Germline values: CDR1 SNHLY, CDR2 FYNNEI. This CDR3 is built from 15 residues. V gave up 4 bases and J gave up 5 bases; unmatched junction bases: 4. The DNA of the CDR3 is TGTGCCAGCAGTGGGGACAGGGGGGCGGACAATGAGCAGTTCTTC. Protein: CASSGDRGADNEQFF. Together with reference TRBV2 and TRBJ2-1, the CDR3 gives the full variable domain: EPEVTQTPSHQVTQMGQEVILRCVPISNHLYFYWYRQILGQKVEFLVSFYNNEISEKSEIFDDQFSVERPDGSNFTLKIRSTKLEDSAMYFCASSGDRGADNEQFFGPGTRLTVL.

This clonotype was seen many times. V and J are TRBV7-2 and TRBJ2-7; weak D call: TRBD2 (6 bases). Germline V gene data show CDR1 as SGHTA and CDR2 as FQGNSA. The CDR3 totals 15 residues. Trimming left V 8 bases short and J 0 bases short, with 17 bases between. CDR3 sequence reads: CASSRPGLDSYEQYF. CDR3 nucleotide sequence: TGTGCCAGCTCACGTCCGGGACTTGACTCCTACGAGCAGTACTTC.

V usage is TRBV20-1 and J usage is TRBJ2-5, with a possible D match to TRBD2 (6 bases). The end of the DNA aligns better with TRBJ2-7, so the J call may be wrong. Germline values: CDR1 DFQATT, CDR2 SNEGSKA (reference sequence). CDR3 length: 15 residues. Here the CDR3 reads CSAKELTGAGYEQYF. The CDR3 region has the DNA TGCAGTGCTAAAGAATTGACCGGGGCGGGGTACGAGCAGTACTTC.

In this sample, this clonotype turned up many times. V and J are TRBV11-1 and TRBJ1-2; TRBD1 might be the D (5 bases). The CDR3 has 14 amino acids. V was cut by 5 bases and J by 4 bases, with 14 bases left in between. Looked up from germline, CDR1 is SGHAT and CDR2 is FQDESV (reference sequence). CDR3 amino acids: CASSGSGLSYGYTF. The CDR3 region has the DNA TGTGCCAGCAGCGGATCGGGACTTAGCTATGGCTACACCTTC.

The chain is built from TRBV20-1 and TRBJ1-2; the D is unclear. CDR3 length: 12 amino acids. CDR1 and CDR2 from the germline V gene are DFQATT and SNEGSKA (reference sequence). Trimming shortened V by 3 bases and J by 4 bases, and 9 bases separated the two germline ends. The CDR3 region has the DNA TGCAGTGCTAGGGACCGGGGCTATGGCTACACCTTC. Translation: CSARDRGYGYTF.

This clonotype was found many times. The chain recombines TRBV12-3 or TRBV12-4 with TRBJ2-7; no firm D call. Trimming shortened V by 2 bases and J by 3 bases, and 8 bases separated the two germline ends. The length of the CDR3 is 13 residues. CDR3: CASSLRVGYEQYF. In DNA, the CDR3 is TGTGCCAGCAGTTTACGAGTTGGCTACGAGCAGTACTTC.

This clonotype appeared a few times. The gene calls are TRBV5-1 and TRBJ1-4, with no clear D. The CDR3 consists of 15 residues. Germline-derived CDR1 and CDR2 are SGHRS and YFSETQ. Trimming shortened V by 0 bases and J by 5 bases, and 11 bases separated the two germline ends. CDR3 sequence (DNA): TGCGCCAGCAGCTTGGCTTTGGGGTTAAATGAAAAACTGTTTTTT. Protein product: CASSLALGLNEKLFF.

There are a few counts of this clonotype. This chain connects TRBV2 to TRBJ2-3, with unresolved D. The CDR3 runs 12 residues. Germline loops: CDR1 SNHLY, CDR2 FYNNEI. V shed 3 bases and J shed 3 bases, with 4 bases lying between them. Here the CDR3 DNA reads TGTGCCAGCAGTGAGTTGACAGATACGCAGTATTTT. This gives the protein CASSELTDTQYF.

The CDR3 here is CASSHPGLANSYEQYF. Here the CDR3 DNA reads TGTGCCAGCAGCCATCCGGGACTAGCGAATTCCTACGAGCAGTACTTC. The J gene is TRBJ2-7, the V gene TRBV6-1, with 10 positions matching TRBD2. The CDR3 length is 16 residues. CDR1 and CDR2 from the germline V gene are MNHNS and SASEGT. V lost 6 bases to trimming and J lost 1 base; unmatched junction nucleotides: 9.

There are many counts of this clonotype. The chain couples TRBV29-1 to TRBJ1-2, with a tentative D call TRBD1 (6 bases). V lost 0 bases, J lost 7 bases, and 12 bases lay in between. The CDR3 sequence is 13 residues long. CDR1 and CDR2 from the germline V gene are SQVTM and ANQGSEA. CDR3 coding DNA: TGCAGCGTTGAAGAACAGGGTATCTCTGGCTACACCTTC. This gives the protein CSVEEQGISGYTF.

The genes are TRBV19 and TRBJ1-5; possible D gene TRBD1, 5 bases. From germline, CDR1 is LNHDA and CDR2 SQIVND (reference sequence). This CDR3 is built from 16 residues. V was pared by 7 bases and J by 4 bases, with 20 bases between. The CDR3 spells CASTTRVGGGNQPQHF. For the CDR3, the DNA is TGTGCCAGTACCACCCGGGTTGGGGGAGGGAATCAGCCCCAGCATTTT.

This clonotype was recorded many times. The chain has TRBV11-2 and TRBJ2-5, with TRBD2 as a possible D gene (6 bases). V lost 4 bases, J lost 5 bases, and 14 bases lay in between. Germline CDR1 and CDR2: SGHAT and FQNNGV. The length of the CDR3 is 14 residues. The CDR3 reads CASSSGGGRETQYF. CDR3 DNA sequence: TGTGCCAGCAGCTCCGGTGGAGGGAGGGAGACCCAGTACTTC.

The V and J genes are TRBV20-1 and TRBJ2-7; 7 bases agree with TRBD1. With 3 bases clipped from V and 6 bases from J, the junction kept 11 bases outside the gene matches. The CDR3 has 14 residues. The germline CDR1 and CDR2 sequences are DFQATT and SNEGSKA (reference sequence). In DNA, the CDR3 is TGCAGTGCTAGGATGAGACAGGGAGTTGTCGAGCAGTACTTC. Residues: CSARMRQGVVEQYF.

CDR3 loop: CASSQDLLGLGGEQYF. CDR3 DNA sequence: TGTGCCAGCAGCCAAGACCTGCTAGGCCTCGGTGGCGAGCAGTACTTC. V is TRBV3-1 and J is TRBJ2-7; D unresolved. The germline V and J ends were trimmed by 0 bases and 6 bases, with 18 bases remaining between them. Germline CDR1 LGHDT, CDR2 YNNKEL (reference sequence). This CDR3 is built from 16 residues.

In this sample, this clonotype turned up a few times. V is TRBV7-9 and J is TRBJ2-3; D might be TRBD2 (7 bases). V shed 5 bases and J shed 4 bases, with 19 bases lying between them. The CDR3 spans 16 residues. Germline values: CDR1 SEHNR, CDR2 FQNEAQ (reference sequence). CDR3: CASSRTTQGRADTQYF. The CDR3 DNA follows: TGTGCCAGCAGCCGGACGACTCAGGGGAGGGCAGATACGCAGTATTTT.

In this sample, this clonotype turned up a few times. The rearrangement joins TRBV25-1 to TRBJ1-1; possibly TRBD1 for D (6 bases). The CDR3 extends over 16 amino acids. CDR1 and CDR2 (germline): MGHDK, SYGVNS. V lost 7 bases and J 1 base, leaving 19 bases between the germline ends. In DNA form, the CDR3 reads TGTGCCAGCAAATCGCAGGGGTGGATCCAGAACACTGAAGCTTTCTTT. Translated, it gives CASKSQGWIQNTEAFF.

The rearrangement links TRBV27 to TRBJ2-7; 7 bases match TRBD2. Trimming at V came to 8 bases and at J to 5 bases, leaving 6 bases not matched to a gene. This CDR3 spans 12 amino acids. Germline V gene data show CDR1 as MNHEY and CDR2 as SMNVEV (reference sequence). The CDR3 spells CASGGGFNEQYF. The DNA of the CDR3 is TGTGCCAGCGGGGGAGGGTTCAACGAGCAGTACTTC.

This chain connects TRBV27 to TRBJ1-2, with a weak D call TRBD1 (6 bases). Germline lookup yields CDR1 MNHEY and CDR2 SMNVEV (reference sequence). V shed 9 bases and J shed 5 bases, with 10 bases lying between them. The CDR3 is 11 residues long. This chain's CDR3 is CARRDKYGYTF. For the CDR3, the DNA is TGTGCCAGGAGGGACAAATATGGCTACACCTTC.

This clonotype has a handful of counts. The rearrangement joins TRBV20-1 to TRBJ2-7, with D unclear. Per germline, CDR1 DFQATT and CDR2 SNEGSKA (reference sequence). V shed 3 bases and J shed 7 bases, with 16 bases lying between them. This CDR3 has 13 amino acids. DNA of the CDR3: TGCAGTGCTAGTAGGCTAAGCGCGCGGGAGCAGTACTTC. This codes for CSASRLSAREQYF.

This clonotype occurred many times. This chain links TRBV12-3 or TRBV12-4 with TRBJ1-1; D might be TRBD1 (6 bases). V gave up 5 bases and J gave up 4 bases, with 20 bases separating them. The CDR3 totals 16 residues. The CDR3 loop is CASSPRSLTGPTEAFF. The CDR3, as DNA: TGTGCCAGCAGTCCCCGTTCATTGACAGGTCCCACTGAAGCTTTCTTT.

This clonotype was detected ten times or more. This rearrangement joins TRBV24-1 to TRBJ2-7; maybe TRBD1 (5 bases). The V end was cut by 6 bases, the J end by 3 bases, with 11 bases between. The CDR3 sequence is 13 residues long. Per the germline V gene, CDR1 is KGHDR and CDR2 is SFDVKD. The CDR3 nucleotides read TGTGCCACCAGTAAACAGGCCTACTACGAGCAGTACTTC. Protein product: CATSKQAYYEQYF.

The chain couples TRBV5-1 to TRBJ2-4, with no clear D. V dropped 0 bases and J dropped 0 bases, with 10 bases sitting between them. CDR3 length equals 16 residues. CDR1 and CDR2 from the germline V gene are SGHRS and YFSETQ. Here the CDR3 reads CASSLAGTTAKNIQYF. CDR3 sequence (DNA): TGCGCCAGCAGCTTGGCAGGAACTACAGCCAAAAACATTCAGTACTTC.

This chain links TRBV15 with TRBJ2-3; 9 bases line up with TRBD2. Germline assignment: CDR1 LNHNV and CDR2 YYDKDF (reference sequence). The CDR3 is 17 amino acids. Unmatched junction bases numbered 12, after V lost 4 bases and J lost 4 bases. CDR3 nucleotides: TGTGCCACCAGCATCGGAAACTTAGCGGGAGTGGCAGATACGCAGTATTTT. This codes for CATSIGNLAGVADTQYF.

The chain recombines TRBV28 with TRBJ1-2; 10 positions agree with TRBD1. The CDR3 spans 15 residues. CDR1 and CDR2 from the germline V gene are MDHEN and SYDVKM. V shed 3 bases and J 6 bases; nucleotides not matched to a gene: 7. Here the CDR3 reads CASSLGTGEMDGYTF. DNA for the CDR3: TGTGCCAGCAGTTTGGGGACAGGGGAAATGGATGGCTACACCTTC.

This clonotype was found a few times. The V and J genes are TRBV30 and TRBJ1-5; a weak D match, TRBD1 (5 bases). The V end was cut by 5 bases, the J end by 0 bases, with 11 bases between. The CDR3 extends over 14 amino acids. Germline loops: CDR1 GTSNPN, CDR2 SVGIG (reference sequence). CDR3 amino acids: CAWGTAYSNQPQHF. The DNA for the CDR3 is TGTGCCTGGGGGACGGCTTATAGCAATCAGCCCCAGCATTTT. Full variable domain (rest looked up from reference TRBV30 and TRBJ1-5): SQTIHQWPATLVQPVGSPLSLECTVEGTSNPNLYWYRQAAGRGLQLLFYSVGIGQISSEVPQNLSASRPQDRQFILSSKKLLLSDSGFYLCAWGTAYSNQPQHFGDGTRLSIL.